This T cell receptor beta chain was sequenced in a study of glioma-infiltrating T cells after dendritic cell vaccination. About the study: Autologous tumor lysate-pulsed dendritic cell vaccination was given between the early 2000s and the early 2010s. Study-wide results and limits: Estimated pretreatment TIL content predicted outcome after dendritic cell vaccination. The cohort had few patients with full blood and tumor sets.

Time point defined: after dendritic cell vaccination, including at tumor progression/relapse. CDR1 SGHNT and CDR2 YENEEA come from the germline V gene. CDR3 length: 14 residues. V lost 5 bases and J lost 5; bases outside the gene matches: 7. Amplification used 60 V beta primers and 13 J beta primers. Profiling relied on immunoSEQ multiplex PCR, and the TCRdb table lists in-frame clones only, not all of them. The sample yields approximately 50,000 clones, approximately 81% seen once. Concerning this clone: The antigen is unknown.

Specimen: blood, collected after dendritic cell vaccination. The chain links TRBV11-3 to TRBJ2-5, with 8 bases lining up with TRBD1. This TCR was sampled from a human donor with glioblastoma. The CDR3 DNA is TGTGCCAGCAGCCCCCAGACAGGGGTGGAGACCCAGTACTTC. Residues: CASSPQTGVETQYF.